The clone carrying this T cell receptor (beta chain) was recorded a few times. This entry belongs to a study of blood T cell repertoires in COVID-19. Across the study: Samples taken during acute and convalescent COVID-19 were collected in the United States, Italy and Spain. PBMCs, B-cell-depleted T cells, or T cells were the source of the cDNA or gDNA that made up the material.

The V and J ends lost 1 base and 4 bases, in that order; junction bases with no gene match: 6. The CDR3 is 15 amino acids. The V gene's germline CDR1 is SGDLS and CDR2 YYNGEE. Authors' data handling: Quantification of nucleated cells was approximated via reference gene primer amplification. The assay was immunoSEQ multiplex PCR, and TCRdb's table has in-frame clones only and misses some. The V and J calls and clone size come from that table; D and trimming were worked out from the DNA. The table has roughly 200,000 clones, around 77% seen once. The sequencing input was peripheral blood. The chain employs TRBV9 and TRBJ2-3, with 7 positions matching TRBD1. The TCR comes from a man aged 70 or older with active or convalescent COVID-19. The CDR3 DNA is TGTGCCAGCAGCGTATCGGCAGGGACAGCAGATACGCAGTATTTT. Its translation is CASSVSAGTADTQYF.